This T cell receptor (beta chain) was sequenced in a study of blood T cell repertoires in COVID-19. Trimming removed 4 bases from V and 0 bases from J, with 18 bases in between. The germline V gene encodes CDR1 SGHRS and CDR2 YFSETQ. The CDR3 runs to 17 residues. Data came from immunoSEQ multiplex PCR; TCRdb stores just in-frame clones and leaves some out. The sample records about 100,000 clones, 80% to 90% being singletons. The TCR sequence derives from a woman in her fifties or sixties who had recovered from COVID-19. The rearrangement links TRBV5-1 to TRBJ2-3, with unresolved D. The sample taken for sequencing was PBMCs or T cells enriched from blood (not recorded which). CDR3 sequence (DNA): TGCGCCAGCAGCCCCGTCTCGCGTCCGAGTAGCACAGATACGCAGTATTTT. This gives the protein CASSPVSRPSSTDTQYF.